Below, 24 T cell receptor beta chains from the same sample are listed, as sequenced in a study of shared T cell receptors in the human thymus. Repertoires were generated with immunoSEQ multiplex PCR, while TCRdb's copy carries only in-frame clones and drops some. The table lists 500,000 to 750,000 clones, roughly 90% of them singletons. This same sample was also part of a study on human thymus T cells.

The sequencing input was thymocytes. The receptors here all came from a boy in the first two years of life with a congenital heart defect.

The chain combines TRBV18 with TRBJ2-7; 7 positions match TRBD2. CDR1 and CDR2 (germline): KGHSH, LQKENI. The trim removed 1 base at V and 1 base at J, leaving 4 bases unmatched. This CDR3 region has 15 residues. The CDR3 DNA sequence: TGTGCCAGCTCACCACGGCAGCGGGGTTCCTACGAGCAGTACTTC. Its protein product is CASSPRQRGSYEQYF.

The rearrangement uses TRBV10-3 and TRBJ2-7; 7 positions agree with TRBD1. J gave up 4 bases and V 10 bases, and 10 bases lay outside the gene matches. Germline V CDR1 and CDR2: ENHRY, SYGVKD. This CDR3 is built from 13 residues. The CDR3 coding sequence is TGTGCCACCTCAGACAGGGTAGAGTACGAGCAGTACTTC. Its translation: CATSDRVEYEQYF.

This clone has just one count. The V gene is TRBV9, the J gene TRBJ2-1; 10 bases are a match to TRBD2. Germline CDR1 reads SGDLS; CDR2 reads YYNGEE. V gave up 3 bases and J gave up 5 bases; unmatched junction bases: 5. This CDR3 is built from 15 residues. CDR3 sequence (DNA): TGTGCCAGCAGCGGTATAGCGGGAGGAAACAATGAGCAGTTCTTC. Amino acid sequence: CASSGIAGGNNEQFF. The complete variable domain, with remaining parts taken from reference TRBV9 and TRBJ2-1, reads DSGVTQTPKHLITATGQRVTLRCSPRSGDLSVYWYQQSLDQGLQFLIQYYNGEERAKGNILERFSAQQFPDLHSELNLSSLELGDSALYFCASSGIAGGNNEQFFGPGTRLTVL.

The V gene is TRBV6-5, the J gene TRBJ1-1, with TRBD1 matching over 7 bases. Germline trimming cut 2 bases from V and 6 bases from J; bases unmatched to any gene: 6. The CDR3 is made up of 14 amino acids. Germline values: CDR1 MNHEY, CDR2 SVGAGI. CDR3 loop: CASSYRGPGAEAFF. The CDR3 DNA follows: TGTGCCAGCAGTTACAGGGGGCCGGGGGCTGAAGCTTTCTTT.

The chain combines TRBV4-3 with TRBJ2-7; 9 bases fit TRBD1. The V gene's germline CDR1 is LGHNA and CDR2 YSLEER. V was clipped by 1 base and J by 2 bases; unmatched bases: 3. The CDR3 has 15 amino acids. CDR3 protein: CASSQADRGAYEQYF. In nucleotides, the CDR3 is TGCGCCAGCAGCCAAGCCGACAGGGGGGCCTACGAGCAGTACTTC.

This chain uses TRBV27 with TRBJ2-3; 9 nucleotides line up with TRBD2. Unmatched junction bases numbered 5, after V lost 5 bases and J lost 2 bases. This CDR3 spans 15 amino acids. The germline V gene encodes CDR1 MNHEY and CDR2 SMNVEV (reference sequence). CDR3 DNA: TGTGCCAGCAGTAGGGCGGGAGGGCCCACAGATACGCAGTATTTT. As protein: CASSRAGGPTDTQYF.

This CDR3 is CASSQAKGDRGGGGGQYF. CDR3 coding DNA: TGTGCCAGCAGCCAAGCTAAGGGGGACAGGGGCGGGGGAGGGGGGCAGTACTTC. This chain uses TRBV4-2 with TRBJ2-7; the match to TRBD1 covers 10 bases. The CDR3 has 18 amino acids. After removal of 1 base from V and 9 bases from J, the junction contained 18 bases not matched to a gene. Germline lookup yields CDR1 LGHNA and CDR2 YNFKEQ.

The chain links TRBV27 to TRBJ1-2; tentatively, D is TRBD1 (6 bases). Germline V gene lookup returns CDR1 MNHEY and CDR2 SMNVEV (reference sequence). V lost 0 bases and J lost 6, with 14 bases in between. The length of the CDR3 is 15 residues. This CDR3 is CASSLSLDSANGYTF. The CDR3 coding sequence is TGTGCCAGCAGTTTATCGTTGGACAGCGCTAATGGCTACACCTTC.

The chain couples TRBV7-3 to TRBJ2-7; a weak D match, TRBD1 (5 bases). Germline CDR1 and CDR2: SGHTA and FQGTGA. Trimming stripped 5 bases from V and 0 bases from J, with 14 bases between. This CDR3 contains 15 residues. The CDR3 sequence: CASSLGAQASYEQYF. In DNA form, the CDR3 reads TGTGCCAGCAGCCTAGGGGCGCAGGCCTCCTACGAGCAGTACTTC.

This clone was seen only once. The chain employs TRBV7-2 and TRBJ1-2; D remains unclear. The CDR3 length is 15 residues. V was cut by 6 bases and J by 4 bases, with 18 bases left in between. The germline CDR1 and CDR2 sequences are SGHTA and FQGNSA. This CDR3 reads CASSLKGEARYGYTF. The CDR3 DNA reads TGTGCCAGCAGTCTTAAGGGAGAGGCACGCTATGGCTACACCTTC.

V usage is TRBV6-1 and J usage is TRBJ1-2; weak D call: TRBD1 (6 bases). This CDR3 is 16 amino acids long. V was trimmed by 1 base and J by 2 bases, leaving 14 bases between them. Per the germline V gene, CDR1 is MNHNS and CDR2 is SASEGT. The CDR3 coding sequence is TGTGCCAGCAGTGAAGTCCGGACAGTTTTAAACTATGGCTACACCTTC. Its protein is CASSEVRTVLNYGYTF.

The rearrangement joins TRBV7-9 to TRBJ2-7; TRBD2 matches 14 bases. The CDR3 is 16 residues long. Trimming took 5 bases from V and 3 from J; bases not matched to a gene: 6. Germline CDR1 reads SEHNR; CDR2 reads FQNEAQ (reference sequence). The CDR3 DNA reads TGTGCCAGCAGCACGGGACTAGCGGGAGATTTCTACGAGCAGTACTTC. Residues: CASSTGLAGDFYEQYF.

V gene TRBV5-6 combines with J gene TRBJ2-7; 10 bases line up with TRBD2. Trimming at V came to 7 bases and at J to 4 bases, leaving 8 bases not matched to a gene. The CDR3 is 14 amino acids. Germline CDR1 and CDR2: SGHDT and YYEEEE. The CDR3 here is CASLSGRSGYEQYF. In nucleotides, the CDR3 is TGTGCCAGCCTTAGCGGGAGGTCGGGGTACGAGCAGTACTTC. Filled out from reference TRBV5-6 and TRBJ2-7, the complete variable domain reads DAGVTQSPTHLIKTRGQQVTLRCSPKSGHDTVSWYQQALGQGPQFIFQYYEEEERQRGNFPDRFSGHQFPNYSSELNVNALLLGDSALYLCASLSGRSGYEQYFGPGTRLTVT.

This chain uses TRBV6-5 with TRBJ2-5; D may be TRBD1 (6 bases). Germline CDR1 reads MNHEY; CDR2 reads SVGAGI. This CDR3 has 16 amino acids. The germline V and J ends were trimmed by 2 bases and 6 bases, with 19 bases remaining between them. The DNA for the CDR3 is TGTGCCAGCAGTTACACTGACAGGCCCTTTTCGCAGACCCAGTACTTC. Protein sequence: CASSYTDRPFSQTQYF.

The chain recombines TRBV18 with TRBJ1-2; D is ambiguous. The CDR3 totals 17 residues. Per germline, CDR1 KGHSH and CDR2 LQKENI. Trimming shortened V by 6 bases and J by 0 bases, and 20 bases separated the two germline ends. The CDR3 reads CASSQHTSHRSNYGYTF. As DNA, the CDR3 is TGTGCCAGCTCTCAACACACCTCCCACCGTTCTAACTATGGCTACACCTTC.

V usage is TRBV19 and J usage is TRBJ1-2; D is uncertain. Deletions cut 1 base from V and 4 bases from J, with 7 bases between. Germline values: CDR1 LNHDA, CDR2 SQIVND (reference sequence). This CDR3 spans 13 amino acids. CDR3 coding DNA: TGTGCCAGTAGTATAGCGGGAGTCTATGGCTACACCTTC. This translates into CASSIAGVYGYTF.

V and J are TRBV27 and TRBJ2-7; D not certain. Germline-derived CDR1 and CDR2 are MNHEY and SMNVEV (reference sequence). CDR3 length: 12 amino acids. V was trimmed by 5 bases and J by 6 bases, leaving 11 bases between them. CDR3 region: CASSPRFGEQYF. CDR3 sequence (DNA): TGTGCCAGCAGTCCCAGGTTCGGCGAGCAGTACTTC.

This clone was recorded only once. The gene calls are TRBV2 and TRBJ2-7; D is possibly TRBD1 (6 bases). This CDR3 spans 15 amino acids. V was cut by 7 bases and J by 3 bases, with 19 bases left in between. Germline loops: CDR1 SNHLY, CDR2 FYNNEI. The CDR3 DNA follows: TGTGCCAGCACCTCCCTAGGGGGTCCCCTCTACGAGCAGTACTTC. Its protein product is CASTSLGGPLYEQYF.

J is TRBJ2-1 and V is TRBV29-1; 8 bases agree with TRBD2. From germline, CDR1 is SQVTM and CDR2 ANQGSEA. The CDR3 runs to 17 residues. The V gene end was trimmed by 5 bases and the J gene end by 1 base; junction bases not matched to a gene: 13. Here the CDR3 DNA reads TGCAGCGTTCCCCCCGGGAGGGATGTTTTTTCCTACAATGAGCAGTTCTTC. Its protein is CSVPPGRDVFSYNEQFF.

V usage is TRBV7-2 and J usage is TRBJ2-7; 12 nucleotides agree with TRBD1. Germline V gene lookup returns CDR1 SGHTA and CDR2 FQGNSA. Trimming cost V 5 bases and J 5 bases; bases outside gene matches: 7. The CDR3 loop spans 15 amino acids. The CDR3, as DNA: TGTGCCAGCAGCCCCCCGGGACAGGGGGCTGACGAGCAGTACTTC. As protein: CASSPPGQGADEQYF.

The rearrangement uses TRBV4-3 and TRBJ2-7, with TRBD2 as a possible D gene (5 bases). This CDR3 is built from 17 residues. Germline loops: CDR1 LGHNA, CDR2 YSLEER. V lost 0 bases and J 6 bases, leaving 21 bases between the germline ends. CDR3 loop: CASSQDRTPYFPSEQYF. CDR3 in DNA: TGCGCCAGCAGCCAAGATAGGACTCCTTATTTTCCGTCCGAGCAGTACTTC.

The chain has TRBV30 and TRBJ1-2, with a weak D call TRBD1 (6 bases). V lost 3 bases, J lost 8 bases, and 10 bases lay in between. The CDR3 covers 11 residues. CDR1 and CDR2 from the germline V gene are GTSNPN and SVGIG (reference sequence). CDR3 in amino acids: CAWRQGEGYTF. The CDR3 coding sequence is TGTGCCTGGAGACAGGGTGAGGGCTACACCTTC.

The CDR3 is CASSLFRQPYEQYF. CDR3 nucleotide sequence: TGTGCCAGCAGTTTATTCCGACAGCCCTACGAGCAGTACTTC. The chain uses TRBV28 and TRBJ2-7, with a possible D match to TRBD1 (5 bases). Trimming pared 1 base from V and 2 bases from J, leaving 9 bases between. The germline CDR1 and CDR2 sequences are MDHEN and SYDVKM. The CDR3 is 14 amino acids.

In nucleotides, the CDR3 is TGTGCCAGCAGTCTATGGACTAGCGGGAGAGAAGGCGGGGAGCTGTTTTTT. Its protein is CASSLWTSGREGGELFF. J is TRBJ2-2 and V is TRBV27, with 13 bases lining up with TRBD2. The CDR3 sequence is 17 residues long. Germline CDR1 and CDR2: MNHEY and SMNVEV (reference sequence). Trimming removed 5 bases from V and 7 bases from J; junction bases left unmatched: 10.